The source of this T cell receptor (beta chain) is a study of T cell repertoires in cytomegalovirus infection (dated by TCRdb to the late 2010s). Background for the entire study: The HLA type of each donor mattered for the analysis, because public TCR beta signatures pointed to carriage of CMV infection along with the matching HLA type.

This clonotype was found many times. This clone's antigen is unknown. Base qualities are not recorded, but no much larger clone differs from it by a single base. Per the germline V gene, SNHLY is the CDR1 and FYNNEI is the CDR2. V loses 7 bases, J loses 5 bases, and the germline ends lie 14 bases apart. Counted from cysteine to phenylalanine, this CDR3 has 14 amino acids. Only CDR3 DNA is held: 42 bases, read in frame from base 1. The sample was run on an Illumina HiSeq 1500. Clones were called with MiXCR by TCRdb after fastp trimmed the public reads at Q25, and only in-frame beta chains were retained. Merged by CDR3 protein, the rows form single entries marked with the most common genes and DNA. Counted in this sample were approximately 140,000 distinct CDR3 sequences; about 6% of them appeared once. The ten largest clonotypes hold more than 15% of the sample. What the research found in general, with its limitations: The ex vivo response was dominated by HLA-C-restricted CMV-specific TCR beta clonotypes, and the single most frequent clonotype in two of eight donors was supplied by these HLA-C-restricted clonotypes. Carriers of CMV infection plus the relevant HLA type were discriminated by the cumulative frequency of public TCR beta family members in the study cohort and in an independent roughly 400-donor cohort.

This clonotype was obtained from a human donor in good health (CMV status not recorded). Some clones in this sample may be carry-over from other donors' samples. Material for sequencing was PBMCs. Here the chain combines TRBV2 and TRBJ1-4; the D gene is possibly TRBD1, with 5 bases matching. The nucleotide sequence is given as TGTGCCAGCAACTTGTGGGGGGGAAATGAAAAACTGTTTTTT. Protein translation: CASNLWGGNEKLFF.